These T cell receptor beta chains were read from a single sample in a study of blood T cells in healthy people across ages. One entry per CDR3 protein results from TCRdb running MiXCR on the 5' RACE reads. Among some 1,500,000 distinct CDR3 sequences listed, approximately 43% were seen once. Sequenced sample: blood. The receptors come from a young woman in good health. CDR3s include the opening cysteine and the closing phenylalanine or tryptophan. Each record gives: CDR3 protein, CDR3 DNA, V gene, D gene, J gene, clone size. The D gene is left open where the match is weak. The size field is filled for only some rows; it gives once, few, many or a size class.

CDR3 protein: CASSGQMADNFNEQFF; CDR3 DNA: TGTGCCAGCAGTGGCCAGATGGCTGATAATTTCAATGAGCAGTTCTTC; V gene: TRBV27; D gene: -; J gene: TRBJ2-1; clone size: few
CDR3 protein: CASRSGTSGKETRYF; CDR3 DNA: TGTGCCAGTAGATCAGGGACTAGCGGTAAAGAGACCCGGTACTTC; V gene: TRBV19; D gene: TRBD2; J gene: TRBJ2-5; clone size: -
CDR3 protein: CASSDHQGSYNEQFF; CDR3 DNA: TGTGCCAGCAGTGATCACCAGGGCTCCTACAATGAGCAGTTCTTC; V gene: TRBV25-1; D gene: -; J gene: TRBJ2-1; clone size: few
CDR3 protein: CASSLWWREDLPYEQYF; CDR3 DNA: TGTGCCAGCAGCTTATGGTGGAGAGAGGACCTCCCCTACGAGCAGTACTTC; V gene: TRBV7-2; D gene: -; J gene: TRBJ2-7; clone size: few
CDR3 protein: CAISAGLGDTQYF; CDR3 DNA: TGTGCCATCAGCGCAGGGTTGGGGGATACGCAGTATTTT; V gene: TRBV10-3; D gene: -; J gene: TRBJ2-3; clone size: few
CDR3 protein: CATSDTGLASDEQFF; CDR3 DNA: TGTGCCACCAGTGATACCGGACTAGCTTCAGATGAGCAGTTCTTC; V gene: TRBV24-1; D gene: TRBD2; J gene: TRBJ2-1; clone size: -
CDR3 protein: CASSSWDSLNTEAFF; CDR3 DNA: TGTGCCAGCAGTTCCTGGGACAGCCTGAACACTGAAGCTTTCTTT; V gene: TRBV6-6; D gene: TRBD1; J gene: TRBJ1-1; clone size: -
CDR3 protein: CASTLSEAGANVLTF; CDR3 DNA: TGTGCCAGCACATTAAGTGAGGCTGGGGCCAACGTCCTGACTTTC; V gene: TRBV12-3/TRBV12-4; D gene: -; J gene: TRBJ2-6; clone size: -
CDR3 protein: CSARERRVNYEQYF; CDR3 DNA: TGCAGTGCTAGAGAGAGGAGGGTGAACTACGAGCAGTACTTC; V gene: TRBV20-1; D gene: -; J gene: TRBJ2-7; clone size: once
CDR3 protein: CAGSQFEGYQPQHF; CDR3 DNA: TGCGCCGGCAGCCAGTTTGAGGGATATCAGCCCCAGCATTTT; V gene: TRBV4-1; D gene: -; J gene: TRBJ1-5; clone size: -
CDR3 protein: CSVSDSTEAFF; CDR3 DNA: TGCAGCGTTTCCGACAGCACTGAAGCTTTCTTT; V gene: TRBV29-1; D gene: -; J gene: TRBJ1-1; clone size: once
CDR3 protein: CASSFGPYSGANVLTF; CDR3 DNA: TGTGCCAGCAGTTTCGGACCGTACTCTGGGGCCAACGTCCTGACTTTC; V gene: TRBV27; D gene: -; J gene: TRBJ2-6; clone size: -
CDR3 protein: CASSGGQGNSPLHF; CDR3 DNA: TGCGCCAGCAGCGGGGGACAGGGAAATTCACCCCTCCACTTT; V gene: TRBV5-1; D gene: TRBD1; J gene: TRBJ1-6; clone size: few
CDR3 protein: CASSLNFRLAGETQYF; CDR3 DNA: TGCGCCAGCAGCTTGAATTTTAGGCTAGCGGGGGAGACCCAGTACTTC; V gene: TRBV5-1; D gene: TRBD2; J gene: TRBJ2-5; clone size: -
CDR3 protein: CSGDRGQETQYF; CDR3 DNA: TGCAGTGGGGACAGGGGGCAAGAGACCCAGTACTTC; V gene: TRBV29-1; D gene: TRBD1; J gene: TRBJ2-5; clone size: once
CDR3 protein: CASSSSYGYTF; CDR3 DNA: TGTGCCAGCAGTTCCTCCTATGGCTACACCTTC; V gene: TRBV6-5; D gene: -; J gene: TRBJ1-2; clone size: many
CDR3 protein: CASSLDGWTADYEQYF; CDR3 DNA: TGTGCCAGCAGCTTAGACGGTTGGACAGCGGACTACGAGCAGTACTTC; V gene: TRBV7-9; D gene: -; J gene: TRBJ2-7; clone size: -
CDR3 protein: CASTPDVSRTDTQYF; CDR3 DNA: TGTGCCAGCACTCCGGACGTCTCCCGCACAGATACGCAGTATTTT; V gene: TRBV6-2/TRBV6-3; D gene: -; J gene: TRBJ2-3; clone size: -
CDR3 protein: CASSPGVGAGDTQYF; CDR3 DNA: TGTGCCAGCAGCCCCGGAGTGGGCGCCGGAGATACGCAGTATTTT; V gene: TRBV12-3/TRBV12-4; D gene: -; J gene: TRBJ2-3; clone size: -
CDR3 protein: CASSQVGAGGYEQYF; CDR3 DNA: TGCGCCAGCAGCCAAGTTGGGGCGGGGGGCTACGAGCAGTACTTC; V gene: TRBV4-3; D gene: TRBD2; J gene: TRBJ2-7; clone size: -
CDR3 protein: CASSLEGRAGTQYF; CDR3 DNA: TGTGCCAGCAGTTTAGAAGGGCGGGCAGGGACGCAGTATTTT; V gene: TRBV12-3/TRBV12-4; D gene: -; J gene: TRBJ2-3; clone size: few
CDR3 protein: CASSPRLAGKETQYF; CDR3 DNA: TGTGCCAGCAGCCCTCGGCTAGCGGGGAAAGAGACCCAGTACTTC; V gene: TRBV7-9; D gene: TRBD2; J gene: TRBJ2-5; clone size: -
CDR3 protein: CASSLVAETADTQYF; CDR3 DNA: TGTGCCAGCAGCCTCGTAGCGGAGACTGCAGATACGCAGTATTTT; V gene: TRBV27; D gene: -; J gene: TRBJ2-3; clone size: -
CDR3 protein: CASTAGTGGVYTF; CDR3 DNA: TGTGCCAGCACCGCCGGGACAGGGGGCGTCTACACCTTC; V gene: TRBV27; D gene: TRBD1; J gene: TRBJ1-2; clone size: -
CDR3 protein: CASSTRLAGTYNEQFF; CDR3 DNA: TGTGCCAGCAGCACGCGACTAGCGGGAACCTACAATGAGCAGTTCTTC; V gene: TRBV21-1; D gene: -; J gene: TRBJ2-1; clone size: -
CDR3 protein: CASSLTNRLAGGIYNEQFF; CDR3 DNA: TGTGCCAGCAGCTTAACCAACAGACTAGCGGGAGGGATCTACAATGAGCAGTTCTTC; V gene: TRBV7-2; D gene: TRBD2; J gene: TRBJ2-1; clone size: many
CDR3 protein: CASSQGITPGELFF; CDR3 DNA: TGTGCCAGCAGCCAAGGGATTACCCCCGGGGAGCTGTTTTTT; V gene: TRBV3-1; D gene: -; J gene: TRBJ2-2; clone size: -
CDR3 protein: CASSLNGRLAGSTETQYF; CDR3 DNA: TGTGCCAGCAGCTTAAACGGCCGACTAGCGGGGTCCACTGAGACCCAGTACTTC; V gene: TRBV7-3; D gene: TRBD2; J gene: TRBJ2-5; clone size: -
CDR3 protein: CASSPGTTYYNEQFF; CDR3 DNA: TGTGCCAGCAGTCCCGGGACTACATACTACAATGAGCAGTTCTTC; V gene: TRBV6-2/TRBV6-3; D gene: TRBD2; J gene: TRBJ2-1; clone size: few
CDR3 protein: CATSRRSSYEQYF; CDR3 DNA: TGTGCCACCAGCAGACGGAGCTCCTACGAGCAGTACTTC; V gene: TRBV15; D gene: -; J gene: TRBJ2-7; clone size: -
CDR3 protein: CASSQESDSLGVYEQYF; CDR3 DNA: TGCGCCAGCAGCCAAGAGTCAGACAGCTTGGGAGTCTACGAGCAGTACTTC; V gene: TRBV4-3; D gene: -; J gene: TRBJ2-7; clone size: few
CDR3 protein: CASSQAHEQFF; CDR3 DNA: TGTGCCAGCAGCCAAGCTCATGAGCAGTTCTTC; V gene: TRBV3-1; D gene: -; J gene: TRBJ2-1; clone size: few
CDR3 protein: CASIPIGADRSYEQYF; CDR3 DNA: TGTGCCAGCATTCCCATTGGAGCCGATAGGTCCTACGAGCAGTACTTC; V gene: TRBV28; D gene: -; J gene: TRBJ2-7; clone size: -
CDR3 protein: CSVVVRGHLDTQYF; CDR3 DNA: TGCAGCGTTGTGGTCAGGGGGCATCTGGATACGCAGTATTTT; V gene: TRBV29-1; D gene: TRBD1; J gene: TRBJ2-3; clone size: few
CDR3 protein: CASSSLGQGFSNEKLFF; CDR3 DNA: TGTGCCAGCAGTTCTCTGGGACAGGGGTTCTCTAATGAAAAACTGTTTTTT; V gene: TRBV27; D gene: TRBD1; J gene: TRBJ1-4; clone size: -
CDR3 protein: CSAEAGQGVGYTF; CDR3 DNA: TGCAGTGCCGAAGCCGGACAGGGAGTCGGCTACACCTTC; V gene: TRBV20-1; D gene: TRBD1; J gene: TRBJ1-2; clone size: few
CDR3 protein: CASSQSGSGANVLTF; CDR3 DNA: TGTGCCAGCAGCCAATCCGGATCTGGGGCCAACGTCCTGACTTTC; V gene: TRBV4-2; D gene: -; J gene: TRBJ2-6; clone size: -
CDR3 protein: CAISGQGLNTEAFF; CDR3 DNA: TGTGCCATCAGCGGACAGGGATTGAACACTGAAGCTTTCTTT; V gene: TRBV10-3; D gene: TRBD1; J gene: TRBJ1-1; clone size: many
CDR3 protein: CASSFVVGVGPNNEQFF; CDR3 DNA: TGTGCCAGCAGTTTTGTTGTGGGAGTCGGCCCAAACAATGAGCAGTTCTTC; V gene: TRBV27; D gene: -; J gene: TRBJ2-1; clone size: -
CDR3 protein: CASTPRVRDQASNEQYF; CDR3 DNA: TGTGCCAGCACCCCAAGGGTAAGGGACCAAGCATCCAATGAGCAGTACTTC; V gene: TRBV6-2/TRBV6-3; D gene: -; J gene: TRBJ2-5; clone size: -
CDR3 protein: CATAGGWYNEQFF; CDR3 DNA: TGTGCCACCGCAGGGGGCTGGTACAATGAGCAGTTCTTC; V gene: TRBV25-1; D gene: TRBD1; J gene: TRBJ2-1; clone size: -
CDR3 protein: CSARDLQEGAYSEQFF; CDR3 DNA: TGCAGTGCTAGAGATCTTCAGGAGGGGGCCTACAGTGAGCAGTTCTTC; V gene: TRBV20-1; D gene: -; J gene: TRBJ2-1; clone size: -
CDR3 protein: CSARGTGGGGPQHF; CDR3 DNA: TGCAGTGCTAGGGGGACAGGCGGGGGAGGGCCCCAGCATTTT; V gene: TRBV20-1; D gene: TRBD1; J gene: TRBJ1-5; clone size: -
CDR3 protein: CASSNHRALNGYTF; CDR3 DNA: TGTGCCAGCAGCAACCACAGGGCACTCAATGGCTACACCTTC; V gene: TRBV7-2; D gene: -; J gene: TRBJ1-2; clone size: few
CDR3 protein: CASRALQKEDYGYTF; CDR3 DNA: TGTGCCAGCAGAGCGCTCCAAAAGGAGGACTATGGCTACACCTTC; V gene: TRBV7-2; D gene: -; J gene: TRBJ1-2; clone size: -
CDR3 protein: CASSTGQGNLEQYF; CDR3 DNA: TGCGCCAGCAGCACGGGACAGGGGAATCTCGAGCAGTACTTC; V gene: TRBV4-1; D gene: TRBD1; J gene: TRBJ2-7; clone size: few
CDR3 protein: CASSEYRVPDTQYF; CDR3 DNA: TGTGCCAGCAGTGAATACAGGGTTCCAGATACGCAGTATTTT; V gene: TRBV2; D gene: -; J gene: TRBJ2-3; clone size: -
CDR3 protein: CASRRLGMGDTQYF; CDR3 DNA: TGCGCCAGCAGGCGATTAGGGATGGGAGATACGCAGTATTTT; V gene: TRBV7-2; D gene: -; J gene: TRBJ2-3; clone size: -
CDR3 protein: CASSQDNRGYTF; CDR3 DNA: TGTGCCAGCAGCCAAGATAATCGCGGCTACACCTTC; V gene: TRBV4-2; D gene: -; J gene: TRBJ1-2; clone size: -
CDR3 protein: CASSFSPTSAYNEQYF; CDR3 DNA: TGCGCCAGCAGCTTCAGTCCAACTAGCGCCTACAATGAGCAGTACTTC; V gene: TRBV5-1; D gene: TRBD2; J gene: TRBJ2-7; clone size: -
CDR3 protein: CASSHSLDTQYF; CDR3 DNA: TGTGCCAGCAGCCACTCGTTGGATACGCAGTATTTT; V gene: TRBV3-1; D gene: -; J gene: TRBJ2-3; clone size: many
CDR3 protein: CASSVGGGRSTDTQYF; CDR3 DNA: TGTGCCAGCAGCGTAGGTGGCGGGAGGAGCACAGATACGCAGTATTTT; V gene: TRBV9; D gene: TRBD2; J gene: TRBJ2-3; clone size: few
CDR3 protein: CASSQFGTGSPVAFF; CDR3 DNA: TGCGCCAGCAGCCAATTCGGAACGGGCTCCCCTGTAGCTTTCTTT; V gene: TRBV4-1; D gene: -; J gene: TRBJ1-1; clone size: -
CDR3 protein: CSASPHLNTEAFF; CDR3 DNA: TGCAGTGCTAGCCCACACCTGAACACTGAAGCTTTCTTT; V gene: TRBV20-1; D gene: -; J gene: TRBJ1-1; clone size: -